The 26 T cell receptor beta chains listed next were all sequenced from one sample in a study of blood T cells in healthy people across ages. For the second PCR, which ran for about 6 to 12 cycles, a sample-barcoded 5' primer and a J-beta primer mix were used. TCRdb independently ran MiXCR on the 5' RACE reads; one entry per CDR3 protein. In the table there are 1.4 million or so distinct CDR3 sequences, about 45% of which are singletons. Specimen: blood. The receptors were sampled from a woman younger than 30 in good health.

DNA for the CDR3: TGTGCCAGCAGTTTATCCGGACGGATCTATGGCTACACCTTC. Translated, it gives CASSLSGRIYGYTF. V and J are TRBV28 and TRBJ1-2; no definite D call. The CDR3 contains 14 residues. V was trimmed by 1 base and J by 4 bases, leaving 10 bases between them. Germline V CDR1 and CDR2: MDHEN, SYDVKM.

CDR3 in DNA: TGTGCCAGCAGTTACGCGCTTCACAATGAGCAGTTCTTC. Translated: CASSYALHNEQFF. V and J are TRBV6-2 or TRBV6-3 and TRBJ2-1; D gene unclear. V gave up 2 bases and J gave up 5 bases, with 7 bases separating them. There are 13 residues in the CDR3. Germline loops: CDR1 MNHEY, CDR2 SVGEGT.

With regard to this clonotype: A junction end diverges from the germline sequence, so it may reflect a read error. The chain carries TRBV27 and TRBJ2-2, with D unclear. The germline gives CDR1 MNHEY, CDR2 SMNVEV (reference sequence). CDR3 size: 13 residues. CDR3 region: CDSSLTNTGELFF. For the CDR3, the DNA is TGTGACAGCAGTTTAACGAACACCGGGGAGCTGTTTTTT.

The CDR3 sequence: CASSIGGGRAGNEQFF. The CDR3 nucleotides read TGTGCCAGTAGTATAGGAGGCGGGAGGGCGGGGAATGAGCAGTTCTTC. The chain employs TRBV19 and TRBJ2-1; 9 nucleotides agree with TRBD2. This CDR3 comprises 16 residues. V shed 1 base and J 7 bases; nucleotides not matched to a gene: 8. CDR1 is LNHDA, CDR2 SQIVND, per germline (reference sequence).

The rearrangement joins TRBV20-1 to TRBJ2-1; 11 positions agree with TRBD2. The J call may be in error: the DNA end matches TRBJ2-7 better. The CDR3 covers 18 residues. From germline, CDR1 is DFQATT and CDR2 SNEGSKA (reference sequence). The CDR3 reads CSAREGGGLAGSYNEQYF. The CDR3 DNA sequence: TGCAGTGCTAGAGAGGGTGGAGGACTAGCGGGCTCCTACAATGAGCAGTACTTC.

This clonotype was picked up a small number of times. The chain carries TRBV20-1 and TRBJ2-5, with no clear D. The DNA end lines up better with TRBJ2-7; the J call may be wrong. This CDR3 has 13 residues. Germline V gives CDR1 DFQATT, CDR2 SNEGSKA (reference sequence). CDR3 protein: CSARKRSTYEQYF. In DNA, the CDR3 is TGCAGTGCTAGAAAGCGTAGTACCTACGAGCAGTACTTC.

The chain has TRBV5-1 and TRBJ1-1; 12 nucleotides match TRBD1. From germline, CDR1 is SGHRS and CDR2 YFSETQ. J was trimmed by 1 base and V by 9 bases; bases with no gene match: 4. This CDR3 spans 14 amino acids. As DNA, the CDR3 is TGCGCCACCTCGGGACAGGGGGCGAACACTGAAGCTTTCTTT. It encodes CATSGQGANTEAFF.

This rearrangement joins TRBV4-3 to TRBJ2-7; TRBD2 might be the D (5 bases). The length of the CDR3 is 15 residues. The germline V gene has CDR1 LGHNA and CDR2 YSLEER. V shed 0 bases and J shed 2 bases, with 11 bases lying between them. The CDR3 loop reads CASSQDLTSPYEQYF. For the CDR3, the DNA is TGCGCCAGCAGCCAAGATCTAACTAGTCCCTACGAGCAGTACTTC.

The table lists this clonotype with a few counts. CDR3 residues: CASSLAAGVGSLYNEQFF. Written as DNA, the CDR3 is TGTGCCAGCAGCTTAGCGGCAGGGGTTGGCAGCTTATACAATGAGCAGTTCTTC. The chain uses TRBV7-2 and TRBJ2-1; a weak D match, TRBD1 (6 bases). Trimming took off 0 bases at V and 4 bases at J, with 19 bases between the two ends. The CDR3 has 18 residues. Germline loops: CDR1 SGHTA, CDR2 FQGNSA.

This clonotype was counted a few times. The V and J genes are TRBV2 and TRBJ2-7, with 10 bases fitting TRBD1. V shed 9 bases and J 5 bases; nucleotides not matched to a gene: 10. The CDR3 consists of 14 residues. CDR1 SNHLY and CDR2 FYNNEI come from the germline V gene. The CDR3 DNA reads as TGTGCCAGTTGGACCGGGACAGGGGCCAACGAGCAGTACTTC. Its translation: CASWTGTGANEQYF.

The chain carries TRBV9 and TRBJ2-2, with 9 nucleotides matching TRBD2. Germline CDR1 reads SGDLS; CDR2 reads YYNGEE. Germline trimming cut 1 base from V and 6 bases from J; bases unmatched to any gene: 10. The CDR3 sequence is 17 residues long. The CDR3 region has the DNA TGTGCCAGCAGCGTATTTGCTAGCGGGATGCTGGCCGGGGAGCTGTTTTTT. It is translated as CASSVFASGMLAGELFF.

The rearrangement links TRBV5-1 to TRBJ2-3, with D perhaps given as TRBD1 or TRBD2 (5 bases each). The CDR3 spans 14 residues. The V gene lost 2 bases and the J gene lost 5 bases, with 12 bases spanning the gap. CDR1 and CDR2 (germline): SGHRS, YFSETQ. DNA for the CDR3: TGCGCCAGCAGCTTTCAGGGAGATCAAGATACGCAGTATTTT. Protein sequence: CASSFQGDQDTQYF.

This clonotype was seen ten or more times. V and J are TRBV10-3 and TRBJ2-1, with D maybe TRBD1 (5 bases). V was pared by 2 bases and J by 6 bases, with 14 bases between. CDR1 is ENHRY and CDR2 is SYGVKD in the germline V gene. The CDR3 is 15 residues long. CDR3 nucleotides: TGTGCCATCAGTGAGCCTCAGGGTTCGGCCAATGAGCAGTTCTTC. Amino acid sequence: CAISEPQGSANEQFF.

Notes on this clonotype: This may come from a read error, since a much larger clone is one base off. The chain couples TRBV27 to TRBJ2-5, with D possibly being TRBD1 (6 bases). The DNA end is a closer match to TRBJ2-7, so the J assignment may be wrong. The CDR3 totals 10 residues. Germline CDR1 and CDR2: MNHEY and SMNVEV (reference sequence). The CDR3 reads CASGDNEQYF. The CDR3 bases are TGTGCCAGCGGGGACAACGAGCAGTACTTC.

This clonotype was counted only a few times. This chain uses TRBV20-1 with TRBJ2-1; D is ambiguous. Looked up from germline, CDR1 is DFQATT and CDR2 is SNEGSKA (reference sequence). The CDR3 consists of 14 residues. The ends were cut back, 5 bases at V and 3 bases at J, with 14 bases in the middle. The CDR3 DNA sequence: TGCAGTGCTCCCCCGAGTGCTTACTACAATGAGCAGTTCTTC. Protein sequence: CSAPPSAYYNEQFF.

The V call is TRBV11-2, the J call TRBJ1-1, with TRBD1 matching 7 bases. Germline-derived CDR1 and CDR2 are SGHAT and FQNNGV. The CDR3 is 16 residues long. With V trimmed by 3 bases and J by 1 base, 8 bases remained unmatched. The DNA for the CDR3 is TGTGCCAGCAGCTTGGGAAGGGGGCGTAGGAACACTGAAGCTTTCTTT. Protein product: CASSLGRGRRNTEAFF.

J is TRBJ1-2 and V is TRBV10-3, with 8 positions matching TRBD1. Germline values: CDR1 ENHRY, CDR2 SYGVKD. CDR3 length: 15 amino acids. V was clipped by 3 bases and J by 1 base; unmatched bases: 4. This chain's CDR3 is CAISDPGQGNYGYTF. CDR3 coding DNA: TGTGCCATCAGTGACCCAGGACAGGGTAACTATGGCTACACCTTC.

This chain joins TRBV20-1 and TRBJ1-1, with D perhaps TRBD1 (5 bases). Trimming stripped 1 base from V and 0 bases from J, with 12 bases between. Per germline, CDR1 DFQATT and CDR2 SNEGSKA (reference sequence). The CDR3 is 15 amino acids. CDR3 nucleotides: TGCAGTGCTAGAGTGAAGGGGACCGTGAACACTGAAGCTTTCTTT. Its translation: CSARVKGTVNTEAFF.

V is TRBV28 and J is TRBJ2-5, with 7 positions matching TRBD2. Germline V lookup: CDR1 MDHEN, CDR2 SYDVKM. This CDR3 comprises 15 residues. The ends lost 6 bases at V and 5 bases at J; junction bases unmatched: 12. The CDR3 sequence is CASRAGRAGLETQYF. DNA for the CDR3: TGTGCCAGCAGGGCCGGACGAGCGGGACTGGAGACCCAGTACTTC.

This clonotype was recorded a few times. The chain has TRBV12-3 or TRBV12-4 and TRBJ1-2; TRBD1 might be the D (5 bases). V was clipped by 3 bases and J by 0 bases, with 17 bases between them. The CDR3 runs to 17 residues. The CDR3 DNA follows: TGTGCCAGCAGTTTGGGACCCCATGTGTTAGCTAACTATGGCTACACCTTC. Amino acids: CASSLGPHVLANYGYTF.

The chain is built from TRBV28 and TRBJ2-1; TRBD2 matches at 8 bases. From germline, CDR1 is MDHEN and CDR2 SYDVKM. CDR3 length equals 16 residues. With V trimmed by 7 bases and J by 4 bases, 12 bases remained unmatched. The CDR3 coding sequence is TGTGCCAGCACCTCGAGCGGGGGACCCACTTACAATGAGCAGTTCTTC. This translates into CASTSSGGPTYNEQFF.

The J gene is TRBJ2-1, the V gene TRBV6-5, with 12 bases matching TRBD2. With V trimmed by 2 bases and J by 4 bases, 15 bases remained unmatched. The CDR3 sequence is 20 residues long. Germline CDR1 is MNHEY and CDR2 is SVGAGI. The CDR3 coding sequence is TGTGCCAGCAGTTACAGCGGGGGACTAGCGGGCCCCAAGGGGTACAATGAGCAGTTCTTC. This encodes CASSYSGGLAGPKGYNEQFF.

Comment on this clonotype: The germline gene is not matched at one end of the junction; a read error may be the cause. The V call is TRBV27, the J call TRBJ1-1; unclear D gene. The CDR3 has 13 residues. The germline gives CDR1 MNHEY, CDR2 SMNVEV (reference sequence). CDR3 sequence (DNA): TGTGTCAGCAGTGCCCGGGTGGGAGGGGAAGCTTTCTTT. Protein sequence: CVSSARVGGEAFF.

This clonotype was seen once. The J gene is TRBJ2-4, the V gene TRBV2, with TRBD2 matching 7 bases. The CDR3 runs 12 residues. Trimming took 8 bases from V and 13 from J; bases not matched to a gene: 11. The germline gives CDR1 SNHLY, CDR2 FYNNEI. CDR3 residues: CASGLDYNEQYF. CDR3 sequence (DNA): TGTGCCAGCGGACTAGATTACAATGAGCAGTACTTC.

V is TRBV14 and J is TRBJ1-6; D perhaps matches TRBD1 (5 bases). Germline V lookup: CDR1 SGHDN, CDR2 FVKESK. The V and J ends lost 2 bases and 1 base respectively, with 15 bases between them. The CDR3 consists of 18 residues. The CDR3 DNA is TGTGCCAGCAGCCAACTAAATTGGGGGGTTTCCTATAATTCACCCCTCCACTTT. Its translation is CASSQLNWGVSYNSPLHF.

This clonotype has only a few counts. The J gene is TRBJ2-7, the V gene TRBV20-1; TRBD2 matches 13 bases. CDR3 length: 15 amino acids. Germline V gives CDR1 DFQATT, CDR2 SNEGSKA (reference sequence). V gave up 2 bases and J gave up 5 bases; unmatched junction bases: 6. The DNA of the CDR3 is TGCAGTGCTAGACCTTGGACTAGCGGGGGAGACGAGCAGTACTTC. It yields the protein CSARPWTSGGDEQYF.